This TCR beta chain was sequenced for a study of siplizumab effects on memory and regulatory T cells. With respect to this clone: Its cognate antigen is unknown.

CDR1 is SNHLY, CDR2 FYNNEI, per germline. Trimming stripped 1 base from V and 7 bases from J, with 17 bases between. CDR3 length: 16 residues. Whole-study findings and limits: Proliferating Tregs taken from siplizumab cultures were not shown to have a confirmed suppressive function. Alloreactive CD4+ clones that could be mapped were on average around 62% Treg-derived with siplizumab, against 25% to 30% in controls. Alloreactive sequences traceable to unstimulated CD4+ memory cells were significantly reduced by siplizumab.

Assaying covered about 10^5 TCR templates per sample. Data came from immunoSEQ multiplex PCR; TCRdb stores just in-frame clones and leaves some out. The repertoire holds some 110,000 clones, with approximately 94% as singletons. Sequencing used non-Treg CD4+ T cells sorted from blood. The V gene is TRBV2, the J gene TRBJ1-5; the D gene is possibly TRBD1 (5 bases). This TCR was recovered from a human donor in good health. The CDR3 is CASSEERARRGQPQHF. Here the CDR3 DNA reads TGTGCCAGCAGTGAAGAACGGGCCCGGCGGGGGCAGCCCCAGCATTTT.